The 14 T cell receptor beta chains listed next were all sequenced from one sample in a study of blood T cell repertoires in COVID-19. Data came from immunoSEQ multiplex PCR; TCRdb stores just in-frame clones and leaves some out. The sample has roughly 130,000 clones, 65% to 80% seen once. Source material: peripheral blood. The receptors come from a man aged 60-69 years with acute or convalescent COVID-19.

The rearrangement links TRBV19 to TRBJ1-1; D is unresolved. CDR1 is LNHDA and CDR2 is SQIVND in the germline V gene (reference sequence). The V end lost 7 bases, the J end lost 5 bases, and 17 bases lay between the germline ends. This CDR3 has 14 amino acids. CDR3 in DNA: TGTGCCAGTACCTCATTCGGGTTTGCAACTGAAGCTTTCTTT. Encoded protein: CASTSFGFATEAFF.

In this sample, this clone turned up once. V is TRBV6-5 and J is TRBJ1-2; weak D call: TRBD1 (5 bases). This CDR3 is built from 15 residues. Germline V gives CDR1 MNHEY, CDR2 SVGAGI. Trimming pared 4 bases from V and 2 bases from J, leaving 14 bases between. CDR3 in amino acids: CASSSTPTANYGYTF. The CDR3 region has the DNA TGTGCCAGCAGTTCAACACCGACAGCGAACTATGGCTACACCTTC.

The chain employs TRBV19 and TRBJ1-5; D possibly corresponds to TRBD1 (5 bases). The V and J ends lost 3 bases and 5 bases respectively, with 14 bases between them. CDR3 length equals 15 residues. The germline V gene has CDR1 LNHDA and CDR2 SQIVND (reference sequence). CDR3 DNA sequence: TGTGCCAGTAGTATGCCCTCGACAGCTTATCAGCCCCAGCATTTT. The encoded protein is CASSMPSTAYQPQHF.

This chain links TRBV5-1 with TRBJ2-1; 7 nucleotides match TRBD2. This CDR3 comprises 14 residues. The J segment lost 8 bases and the V segment lost 5 bases, leaving 10 bases of the junction unmatched. Germline loops: CDR1 SGHRS, CDR2 YFSETQ. The DNA for the CDR3 is TGCGCCAGCAGGGGAACTGCTGGGGGGGATGAGCAGTTCTTC. The encoded protein is CASRGTAGGDEQFF.

The V and J genes are TRBV4-1 and TRBJ1-5; no definite D call. Between the trimmed V and J ends, which lost 1 base and 4 bases, there was a span of 5 bases. Germline assignment: CDR1 MGHRA and CDR2 YSYEKL. There are 13 residues in the CDR3. CDR3 region: CASSQAGNQPQHF. The CDR3 nucleotides read TGCGCCAGCAGCCAAGCGGGGAATCAGCCCCAGCATTTT.

The J gene is TRBJ2-7, the V gene TRBV7-2, with D tentatively TRBD2 (6 bases). Germline CDR1 SGHTA, CDR2 FQGNSA. This CDR3 region has 16 residues. V lost 1 base, J lost 1 base, and 14 bases lay in between. The CDR3 DNA reads as TGTGCCAGCAGCTTAGTCTGGGCCCGGGGGTCCTACGAGCAGTACTTC. The encoded protein is CASSLVWARGSYEQYF.

This rearrangement joins TRBV7-2 to TRBJ1-1, with unresolved D. The ends were cut back, 5 bases at V and 3 bases at J, with 13 bases in the middle. CDR3 size: 14 residues. Germline values: CDR1 SGHTA, CDR2 FQGNSA. The CDR3 nucleotides are TGTGCCAGCAGCCCCCGGGTCGGGGACACTGAAGCTTTCTTT. As protein: CASSPRVGDTEAFF.

There are a few counts of this clone. V is TRBV28 and J is TRBJ1-1, with D maybe TRBD1 (5 bases). Trimming removed 6 bases at V and 11 bases at J, with 16 bases between. The CDR3 loop spans 12 amino acids. Germline lookup yields CDR1 MDHEN and CDR2 SYDVKM. The CDR3 bases are TGTGCCAGCAGGACCGCAGGGAGGGCGGCTTTCTTT. Its translation is CASRTAGRAAFF.

This clone was recorded a few times. The genes are TRBV20-1 and TRBJ2-5; possibly TRBD1 for D (5 bases). In germline, CDR1 is DFQATT, CDR2 SNEGSKA (reference sequence). V lost 6 bases and J lost 4, with 6 bases in between. The CDR3 is 10 residues long. The CDR3 nucleotides are TGCAGTGCAGGGGTAGAGACCCAGTACTTC. Translation: CSAGVETQYF.

This clone was seen more than once but under ten times. The chain joins TRBV27 to TRBJ2-3, with a tentative D call TRBD1 (6 bases). CDR3 size: 15 residues. With 6 bases removed from V and 1 base from J, the gap between germline ends came to 14 bases. Germline V gives CDR1 MNHEY, CDR2 SMNVEV (reference sequence). CDR3 in amino acids: CASRSGWTGTDTQYF. CDR3 sequence (DNA): TGTGCCAGCAGGTCTGGGTGGACAGGCACAGATACGCAGTATTTT.

The chain has TRBV6-2 or TRBV6-3 and TRBJ2-6; TRBD1 is a possible D gene (5 bases). Trimming took 5 bases from V and 0 from J, leaving 17 bases between them. From germline, CDR1 is MNHEY and CDR2 SVGEGT. This CDR3 region has 18 residues. This CDR3 is CASSPPSGKASGANVLTF. The CDR3 region has the DNA TGTGCCAGCAGTCCACCCTCAGGGAAAGCCTCTGGGGCCAACGTCCTGACTTTC.

The chain recombines TRBV24-1 with TRBJ1-3; 9 positions agree with TRBD1. Unmatched junction bases numbered 2, after V lost 2 bases and J lost 4 bases. CDR1 and CDR2 (germline): KGHDR, SFDVKD. The CDR3 spans 15 residues. CDR3 amino acids: CATSDSGTGGNTIYF. The CDR3, as DNA: TGTGCCACCAGTGATTCCGGGACAGGGGGAAACACCATATATTTT.

This clone appeared a few times. The chain joins TRBV10-2 to TRBJ1-1; possible D gene TRBD1, 5 bases. V shed 6 bases and J shed 3 bases, with 8 bases lying between them. The CDR3 loop spans 12 amino acids. CDR1 WSHSY and CDR2 SAAADI come from the germline V gene. The CDR3 DNA follows: TGCGCCAGCAGGAACAGGCACACTGAAGCTTTCTTT. Protein sequence: CASRNRHTEAFF.

There are a few counts of this clone. V and J are TRBV27 and TRBJ2-2; D is perhaps TRBD1 (6 bases). The CDR3 spans 15 residues. Germline V CDR1 and CDR2: MNHEY, SMNVEV (reference sequence). Trimming removed 5 bases from V and 1 base from J, with 11 bases in between. CDR3: CASSPTGQNTGELFF. In DNA, the CDR3 is TGTGCCAGCAGTCCTACAGGGCAGAACACCGGGGAGCTGTTTTTT.